A selection of T cell receptor beta chains follows, all from one sample in a study of CD8 T cells in ankylosing spondylitis. A single record per CDR3 protein comes from TCRdb applying MiXCR to the 5' RACE reads. This table holds about 66,000 distinct CDR3 sequences, about 6.2% found once. The sample taken for sequencing was synovial fluid, either unsorted or a sorted T cell fraction (not recorded which). All receptors derive from a male donor with ankylosing spondylitis. Both conserved end residues are part of each CDR3.

TRBV5-6	CASSRFPGALGANVLTF
TRBV20-1	CSVERLAAGELFF
TRBV28	CASSPTTTANTEAFF
TRBV6-1	CASRGGPHTEAFF
TRBV11-2	CASSSAGARGTEAFF
TRBV7-2	CASSLAKGRDTQYF
TRBV29-1	CSVAQTNTEAFF
TRBV29-1	CSVDTIAGESYNEQFF
TRBV14	CASSQVNTGELFF
TRBV9	CASSVQLAGYNEQFF
TRBV20-1	CSARDLRSSGGIEQFF
TRBV20-1	CSARGVPGGEPQHF
TRBV3-1	CASSPRQRGTGELFF
TRBV28	CASKVAGDPPKRTQYF
TRBV29-1	CSFIYSSEQFF
TRBV6-1	CASSSTKDSSYEQYF
TRBV28	CATVTGARQYF
TRBV7-2	CASSRAGMSYNEQFF
TRBV7-9	CASSPGRGSYEQYF
TRBV28	CASSPLRLGGDTQYF
TRBV6-5	CASSDSGLYNSPLHF
TRBV11-3	CASSPLGAGEGNEQFF
TRBV2	CASSERHSDNSPLHF
TRBV28	CASRVGGTPTGELFF
TRBV5-4	CASSLEVGSYEQYF
TRBV25-1	CASSAQGRDEQYF
TRBV19	CASSRTSQTYNEQFF
TRBV2	CASSDGAGVEKLFF
TRBV2	CASSVGTTVLNEQFF
TRBV10-3	CAISAKSGQFYEQYF
TRBV28	CASSLFGQGRGHEQYF
TRBV6-1	CASRIADRGAGYGYTF
TRBV9	CASSVAGSGIFEQFF
TRBV24-1	CATSDPDRETQYF
TRBV19	CASSTSGTGRLAEQYF
TRBV30	CAWRAVTGYSYEQYF
TRBV7-9	CASSLRGFDEKLFF
TRBV29-1	CSVAQGGSNTEAFF
TRBV7-3	CASSPQGGYFSSTDTQYF
TRBV7-6	CASSQGAPASSNQPQHF
TRBV5-1	CASMGATSGTGELFF
TRBV18	CASSPGTSGLSTDTQYF
TRBV29-1	CSVEVAGAREQFF
TRBV12-3/TRBV12-4	CASSETRGTGTPLHF
TRBV20-1	CSKGRRNEQFF
TRBV6-5	CASSSGRGGNTIYF
TRBV15	CATRGPYTGELFF
TRBV5-1	CASSLDTGRVEQFF
TRBV7-3	CASSKSPASYEQYF
TRBV7-2	CASSLGGTSGYEQYF
TRBV4-3	CASSQEDRGSVDEQFF
TRBV2	CASSELGRSAKNIQYF
TRBV9	CASSVGPGTINHNEQFF
TRBV5-1	CASSWTGGLFGELFF
TRBV14	CASSRRRGDSSYNEQFF